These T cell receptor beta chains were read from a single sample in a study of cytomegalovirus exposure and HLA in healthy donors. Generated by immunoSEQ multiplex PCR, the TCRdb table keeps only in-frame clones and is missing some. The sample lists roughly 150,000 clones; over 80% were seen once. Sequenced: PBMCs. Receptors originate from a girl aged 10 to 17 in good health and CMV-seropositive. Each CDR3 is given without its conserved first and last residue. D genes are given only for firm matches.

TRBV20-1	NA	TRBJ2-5	SPGNGGTQY
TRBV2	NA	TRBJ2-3	ASSAILTDTQY
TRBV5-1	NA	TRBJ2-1	ASSRLANNEQF
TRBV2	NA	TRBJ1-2	ASSELSTGPRLRGYT
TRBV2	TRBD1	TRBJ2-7	ASRGTGTGVSEQY
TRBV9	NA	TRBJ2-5	ASSVRSQETQY
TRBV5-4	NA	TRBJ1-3	ASSFGGRLSGNTIY
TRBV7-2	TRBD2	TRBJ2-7	ASSLVAGGEQY
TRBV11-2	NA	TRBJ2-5	ASSGEETQY
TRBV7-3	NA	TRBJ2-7	ASSIYLNYEQY
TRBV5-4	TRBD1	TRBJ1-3	ASSPDRGHTIY
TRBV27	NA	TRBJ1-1	ASSLDPRGTEAF
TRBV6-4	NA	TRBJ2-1	ASSERGWSSYNEQF
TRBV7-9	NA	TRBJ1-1	ASSLPSGGLLNTEAF
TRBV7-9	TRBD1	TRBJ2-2	ASSNQKSGTGDTGELF
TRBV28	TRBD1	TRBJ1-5	ASSYKRDRAIYSNQPQH
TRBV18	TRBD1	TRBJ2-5	ASSLTGMQETQY
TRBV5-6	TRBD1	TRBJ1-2	ASSLATIRTGRSYGYT
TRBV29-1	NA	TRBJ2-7	SVAFRGSEQY
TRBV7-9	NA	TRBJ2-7	ASSLWLGGTNPYEQY
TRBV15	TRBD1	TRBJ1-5	ATSRDRGWNSNQPQH
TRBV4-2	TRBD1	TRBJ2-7	ASSQEGTGASYEQY
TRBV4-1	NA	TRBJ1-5	ASSRLQGPNQPQH
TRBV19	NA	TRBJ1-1	ASSAWDTMNTEAF
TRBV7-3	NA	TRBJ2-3	ASSLTGGRTDTQY
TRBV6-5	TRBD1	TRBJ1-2	ASSGAARGET
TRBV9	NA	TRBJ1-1	ASSVVKEPAQ
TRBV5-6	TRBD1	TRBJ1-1	ASSLQGDEAF
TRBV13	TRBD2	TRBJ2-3	ASSSRLAVTDTQY
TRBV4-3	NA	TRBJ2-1	ASSQVPGIPPYNEQF
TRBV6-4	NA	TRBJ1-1	ASRYGGQGTGNTEAF
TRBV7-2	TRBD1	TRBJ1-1	ASSPQQGARSEAF
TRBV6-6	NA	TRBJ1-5	ASSYVRNQPQH
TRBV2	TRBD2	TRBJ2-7	ASRLAPSYEQY
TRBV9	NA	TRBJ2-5	ASSLHNEVGPQTQY
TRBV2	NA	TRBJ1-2	ASSETQGANYGYT
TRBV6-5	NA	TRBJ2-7	ASRGGGTYEQY
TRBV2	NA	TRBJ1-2	ASSDYRSNYGYT
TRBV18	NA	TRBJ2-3	ASSPVGRGDTQY
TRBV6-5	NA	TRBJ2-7	ASRPGGGISYEQY
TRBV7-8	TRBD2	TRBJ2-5	ASSLPPPGLAGIKETQY
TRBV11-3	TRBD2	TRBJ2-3	ASPNRTSGNTDTQY
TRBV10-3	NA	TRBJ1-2	AISEGSEADGYT
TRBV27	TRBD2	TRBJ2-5	ASSLAAYQETQY
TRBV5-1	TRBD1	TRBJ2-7	ASSLGRTGRGYEQY
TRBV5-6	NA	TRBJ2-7	ASSITGSSYEQY
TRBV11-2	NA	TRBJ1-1	ASSSTQGTEAF